The sample holds many counts of the clone carrying this TCR beta chain. The antigen remains undetermined. The read terminates 3 residues before the CDR3 end, so the remaining end is supplied by the germline J gene. Profiled with immunoSEQ multiplex PCR; TCRdb holds only in-frame clones, not every one. The sample shows tens of thousands of clones, none of them appearing just once. These data originate in a study of T cell clonality in common variable immunodeficiency. General study findings and limits: Common variable immunodeficiency TCR beta sequences reportedly had fewer deletions and N-nucleotide insertions. Patient heterogeneity in the CVID cohort limited correlations between repertoire features and clinical complications. Authors noted CVID clonality's cause needs subpopulation repertoire sequencing.

Aged roughly 9 to 70 years, CVID subjects averaged about 40 years old. Both groups were predominantly of Caucasian heritage. Trimming took 6 bases from V and 10 from J, leaving 16 bases between them. The CDR3 is made up of 14 amino acids. Germline V gene data show CDR1 as SGHVS and CDR2 as FNYEAQ. The TCR sequence derives from a human donor with common variable immunodeficiency. The V and J genes are TRBV7-6 and TRBJ1-6; no clear D. The sequenced material came from peripheral blood mononuclear cells. This CDR3 reads CASRAGFGKSPLHF. The DNA read from the CDR3 is TGTGCCAGCAGGGCCGGGTTTGGCAAGTCACCC.